Below, 17 T cell receptor beta chains from the same sample are listed, as sequenced in a study of blood T cell repertoires in COVID-19. Clones were read by immunoSEQ multiplex PCR, and TCRdb kept only the in-frame ones, dropping some. Of a few hundred thousand clones listed, around 87% were seen once; the top ten hold more than 7%. Sequenced input: PBMCs or T cells enriched from blood (not recorded which). The receptors were sampled from a man younger than 45 in a cohort exposed to, infected with or recovered from COVID-19 (not recorded which).

The chain is built from TRBV5-1 and TRBJ2-7; 7 nucleotides match TRBD1. Germline trimming cut 4 bases from V and 6 bases from J; bases unmatched to any gene: 10. The CDR3 loop spans 14 amino acids. From germline, CDR1 is SGHRS and CDR2 YFSETQ. The CDR3 DNA follows: TGCGCCAGCAGCCCCCCAACGACAGGGTTCGAGCAGTACTTC. Residues: CASSPPTTGFEQYF.

This chain uses TRBV11-2 with TRBJ1-1; 7 bases line up with TRBD1. Looked up from germline, CDR1 is SGHAT and CDR2 is FQNNGV. V dropped 3 bases and J dropped 3; count of bases not matched to a gene: 4. The CDR3 is made up of 14 amino acids. This CDR3 is CASSFLGTDTEAFF. The DNA for the CDR3 is TGTGCCAGCAGCTTTCTGGGGACAGACACTGAAGCTTTCTTT.

The rearrangement uses TRBV6-1 and TRBJ2-2, with a weak D call TRBD2 (6 bases). From germline, CDR1 is MNHNS and CDR2 SASEGT. The CDR3 sequence is 19 residues long. Trimming took 1 base from V and 4 from J, leaving 22 bases between them. Here the CDR3 DNA reads TGTGCCAGCAGTGAAGGCGACGCCCGATATGGGGGGAGCACCGGGGAGCTGTTTTTT. It encodes CASSEGDARYGGSTGELFF.

This chain uses TRBV6-1 with TRBJ1-1; 8 nucleotides match TRBD1. Germline-derived CDR1 and CDR2 are MNHNS and SASEGT. With V trimmed by 0 bases and J by 0 bases, 21 bases remained unmatched. The CDR3 length is 22 residues. The CDR3 here is CASSEALETGVFNGPMNTEAFF. CDR3 bases: TGTGCCAGCAGTGAAGCGCTTGAGACAGGGGTCTTCAACGGTCCCATGAACACTGAAGCTTTCTTT.

J is TRBJ2-5 and V is TRBV19; 10 bases align to TRBD1. Trimming removed 8 bases from V and 5 bases from J; junction bases left unmatched: 8. The CDR3 covers 14 residues. The V gene's germline CDR1 is LNHDA and CDR2 SQIVND (reference sequence). The CDR3 coding sequence is TGTGCCAGTCGAGAGACAGGGGGCATGGAGACCCAGTACTTC. Translation gives CASRETGGMETQYF.

V gene TRBV7-2 combines with J gene TRBJ1-1; D is perhaps TRBD1 (5 bases). The length of the CDR3 is 13 residues. V was shortened by 8 bases and J by 4 bases, with 14 bases between the two germline ends. In germline, CDR1 is SGHTA, CDR2 FQGNSA. CDR3 amino acids: CASSGFISTEAFF. The CDR3 DNA sequence: TGTGCCAGCTCAGGGTTCATCAGCACTGAAGCTTTCTTT.

Only a few counts were recorded for this clone. V and J are TRBV7-9 and TRBJ1-3, with no clear D. This CDR3 spans 16 amino acids. Germline V lookup: CDR1 SEHNR, CDR2 FQNEAQ (reference sequence). V was pared by 5 bases and J by 0 bases, with 14 bases between. The CDR3 region has the DNA TGTGCCAGCAGCGCGGTCATCCTGAGCTCTGGAAACACCATATATTTT. Amino acid sequence: CASSAVILSSGNTIYF.

V usage is TRBV28 and J usage is TRBJ2-5; TRBD1 agrees at 8 bases. This CDR3 has 14 residues. Trimming at V came to 9 bases and at J to 5 bases, leaving 11 bases not matched to a gene. The V gene's germline CDR1 is MDHEN and CDR2 SYDVKM. CDR3 loop: CASWNGQGDETQYF. In DNA, the CDR3 is TGTGCCAGTTGGAATGGACAGGGTGATGAGACCCAGTACTTC.

The chain combines TRBV24-1 with TRBJ2-2, with D maybe TRBD1 (6 bases). The germline V gene encodes CDR1 KGHDR and CDR2 SFDVKD. This CDR3 is 18 amino acids long. The V end lost 6 bases, the J end lost 3 bases, and 22 bases lay between the germline ends. The DNA for the CDR3 is TGTGCCACCAGTATTCTACTACTGGGACAATCCGACACCGGGGAGCTGTTTTTT. Protein product: CATSILLLGQSDTGELFF.

The rearrangement joins TRBV20-1 to TRBJ1-2, with D uncertain. The CDR3 runs 15 residues. V was pared by 3 bases and J by 5 bases, with 19 bases between. CDR1 and CDR2 from the germline V gene are DFQATT and SNEGSKA (reference sequence). CDR3 nucleotide sequence: TGCAGTGCTAGTCTCAAGACATATCGACGGTATGGCTACACCTTC. This encodes CSASLKTYRRYGYTF.

The rearrangement links TRBV14 to TRBJ2-2; D possibly corresponds to TRBD2 (6 bases). The germline CDR1 and CDR2 sequences are SGHDN and FVKESK. The V and J ends lost 3 bases and 4 bases respectively, with 15 bases between them. The CDR3 spans 16 residues. CDR3 nucleotides: TGTGCCAGCAGCCACTGGGACTTCGGGGCCACCGGGGAGCTGTTTTTT. This translates into CASSHWDFGATGELFF.

The chain combines TRBV18 with TRBJ1-4; TRBD1 aligns across 11 bases. V shed 5 bases and J 8 bases; nucleotides not matched to a gene: 16. Germline CDR1 KGHSH, CDR2 LQKENI. The CDR3 is made up of 18 amino acids. The CDR3: CASSTINPPGQGEEKLFF. Written as DNA, the CDR3 is TGTGCCAGCTCAACGATTAATCCCCCGGGACAGGGGGAGGAAAAACTGTTTTTT.

The chain employs TRBV19 and TRBJ2-7, with a tentative D call TRBD1 (6 bases). With 5 bases removed from V and 7 bases from J, the gap between germline ends came to 18 bases. The CDR3 is 14 amino acids. The germline V gene has CDR1 LNHDA and CDR2 SQIVND (reference sequence). CDR3 protein: CASSSAESGEEQYF. CDR3 DNA: TGTGCCAGTAGTTCCGCAGAATCAGGGGAGGAGCAGTACTTC.

This clone was seen a handful of times. V usage is TRBV11-3 and J usage is TRBJ2-2; no reliable D call. The germline V gene has CDR1 SGHNT and CDR2 YENEEA. V was shortened by 2 bases and J by 11 bases, with 12 bases between the two germline ends. There are 13 residues in the CDR3. The CDR3 sequence: CASSLIVTSELFF. Written as DNA, the CDR3 is TGTGCCAGCAGCTTAATAGTGACTTCTGAGCTGTTTTTT.

The chain recombines TRBV6-5 with TRBJ1-2; 8 bases line up with TRBD1. The CDR3 is 14 amino acids. V dropped 6 bases and J dropped 4; count of bases not matched to a gene: 7. CDR1 MNHEY and CDR2 SVGAGI come from the germline V gene. CDR3 residues: CASRSGGASYGYTF. The CDR3 DNA reads TGTGCCAGCAGATCAGGGGGCGCGAGCTATGGCTACACCTTC.

V gene TRBV4-2 combines with J gene TRBJ2-5; 8 bases are shared with TRBD2. The CDR3 consists of 17 residues. Looked up from germline, CDR1 is LGHNA and CDR2 is YNFKEQ. V shed 2 bases, J shed 6 bases, and the junction held 14 bases outside the gene matches. The CDR3 DNA is TGTGCCAGCAGCCAAATTGGGGCGGGAGGAGGGAAACAGACCCAGTACTTC. Residues: CASSQIGAGGGKQTQYF.

The gene calls are TRBV9 and TRBJ1-5; a weak D match, TRBD1 (5 bases). Germline loops: CDR1 SGDLS, CDR2 YYNGEE. V dropped 3 bases and J dropped 3 bases, with 13 bases sitting between them. The CDR3 runs 15 residues. The CDR3 spells CASSAVGGYNQPQHF. CDR3 DNA sequence: TGTGCCAGCAGCGCGGTGGGGGGATACAATCAGCCCCAGCATTTT.